This T cell receptor beta chain appears in the sequencing data of a study of control samples from healthy donors and cancer patients. Libraries were prepared by immunoSEQ multiplex PCR; TCRdb keeps only in-frame clonotypes and omits some of them. The sample yields 390,000 or so clones, about 93% seen once. CDR3 length equals 16 residues. Trimming pared 5 bases from V and 2 bases from J, leaving 18 bases between. Germline loops: CDR1 MNHEY, CDR2 SMNVEV (reference sequence). This chain connects TRBV27 to TRBJ1-1, with D maybe TRBD1 (6 bases). The sample consisted of PBMCs. This TCR was sampled from a man aged 35-49 years with head and neck cancer. The CDR3 DNA reads TGTGCCAGCAGTCCCGGACAGACTATCCTTAACACTGAAGCTTTCTTT. Amino acid sequence: CASSPGQTILNTEAFF.